The clone carrying this T cell receptor (beta chain) was detected many times. This sample's TCRbeta library carried unique molecular identifier barcodes. Each CDR3 protein is one row after TCRdb ran MiXCR on the PCR reads. The data contain fewer than 200,000 distinct CDR3 sequences, around 6.8% of them singletons. The sample originates from a study of T-cell reconstitution after alpha-beta-depleted transplantation in children. Trimming shortened V by 7 bases and J by 1 base, and 11 bases separated the two germline ends. The CDR3 runs to 14 residues. Per germline, CDR1 SNHLY and CDR2 FYNNEI. The chain carries TRBV2 and TRBJ1-3; the D is unclear. This clonotype was sampled from a human donor who donated a stem cell graft to a child with Wiskott-Aldrich syndrome. Material: PBMCs from the stem cell graft donor, obtained from the stem cell graft. CDR3 loop: CASTSVPSGNTIYF. As DNA, the CDR3 is TGTGCCAGCACTTCAGTACCGTCTGGAAACACCATATATTTT.